A selection of T cell receptor beta chains follows, all from one sample in a study of identical twins. MiXCR was run by TCRdb on the 5' RACE reads, yielding one entry per CDR3 protein. The table lists approximately 500,000 distinct CDR3 sequences, roughly 24% of them singletons. These data also formed part of another study, on T cells expressing NK-cell markers.

The sample taken for sequencing was CD4+ T cells sorted from blood. These receptors came from a woman aged 18 to 35 in good health. Each CDR3 is given with its conserved first and last residue. The order of the fields is J gene, clone size, D gene, V gene, CDR3 protein, CDR3 DNA. D genes are given only for firm matches. Not every row has a clone size; where given, it reads once, few, many or a size class.

J: TRBJ1-2; size: few; D: .; V: TRBV9; CDR3: CASSVMGYGYTF; DNA: TGTGCCAGCAGCGTAATGGGCTATGGCTACACCTTC
J: TRBJ2-1; size: .; D: .; V: TRBV5-1; CDR3: CASSLMTATSNEQFF; DNA: TGCGCCAGCAGCCTGATGACAGCGACGAGCAATGAGCAGTTCTTC
J: TRBJ1-6; size: .; D: .; V: TRBV6-1; CDR3: CASSPLSVNSPLHF; DNA: TGTGCCAGCAGTCCGCTATCGGTTAATTCACCCCTCCACTTT
J: TRBJ2-3; size: .; D: .; V: TRBV7-3; CDR3: CASSPQPQLSDTQYF; DNA: TGTGCCAGCAGCCCCCAGCCCCAGCTCTCAGATACGCAGTATTTT
J: TRBJ2-2; size: few; D: TRBD2; V: TRBV12-3/TRBV12-4; CDR3: CASIGGLAGGVGELFF; DNA: TGTGCCAGCATCGGGGGACTAGCGGGAGGAGTTGGGGAGCTGTTTTTT
J: TRBJ2-7; size: few; D: .; V: TRBV25-1; CDR3: CASSVGLFEQYF; DNA: TGTGCCAGCAGTGTCGGGCTATTCGAGCAGTACTTC
J: TRBJ2-1; size: .; D: .; V: TRBV6-2/TRBV6-3; CDR3: CASSSGKSSYNEQFF; DNA: TGTGCCAGCAGTTCGGGGAAAAGCTCCTACAATGAGCAGTTCTTC
J: TRBJ2-2; size: few; D: .; V: TRBV15; CDR3: CATSRELRGELFF; DNA: TGTGCCACCAGCAGAGAACTCCGCGGGGAGCTGTTTTTT
J: TRBJ2-6; size: few; D: .; V: TRBV9; CDR3: CASSVAPNFSGANVLTF; DNA: TGTGCCAGCAGCGTAGCACCAAACTTCTCTGGGGCCAACGTCCTGACTTTC
J: TRBJ2-1; size: many; D: TRBD2; V: TRBV7-2; CDR3: CASSLAGGPYNEQFF; DNA: TGTGCCAGCAGCCTAGCGGGAGGGCCCTACAATGAGCAGTTCTTC
J: TRBJ1-5; size: .; D: .; V: TRBV6-2/TRBV6-3; CDR3: CASSYSGAQPQHF; DNA: TGTGCCAGCAGTTACTCGGGGGCGCAGCCCCAGCATTTT
J: TRBJ2-7; size: .; D: .; V: TRBV12-3/TRBV12-4; CDR3: CASSLQVRGEQYF; DNA: TGTGCCAGCAGCCTACAGGTCCGCGGGGAGCAGTACTTC
J: TRBJ2-1; size: .; D: TRBD2; V: TRBV5-6; CDR3: CASSLEASGSLYNEQFF; DNA: TGTGCCAGCAGCTTGGAGGCTAGCGGGTCCCTCTACAATGAGCAGTTCTTC
J: TRBJ2-1; size: few; D: .; V: TRBV5-1; CDR3: CASSIGWNEQFF; DNA: TGCGCCAGCAGTATAGGTTGGAATGAGCAGTTCTTC
J: TRBJ2-5; size: few; D: TRBD2; V: TRBV3-1; CDR3: CASSQDSRLAGGQETQYF; DNA: TGTGCCAGCAGCCAAGACTCCCGACTAGCGGGGGGACAAGAGACCCAGTACTTC
J: TRBJ2-3; size: .; D: .; V: TRBV7-2; CDR3: CASSLSTSSTDTQYF; DNA: TGTGCCAGCAGCCTATCTACCTCTAGCACAGATACGCAGTATTTT
J: TRBJ2-3; size: few; D: .; V: TRBV6-5; CDR3: CASSYSVTSTDTQYF; DNA: TGTGCCAGCAGTTACTCAGTAACCAGCACAGATACGCAGTATTTT
J: TRBJ1-4; size: .; D: TRBD1; V: TRBV2; CDR3: CASSETGAWNEKLFF; DNA: TGTGCCAGCAGTGAGACAGGGGCATGGAATGAAAAACTGTTTTTT